One T cell receptor beta chain is described in this entry. This entry comes from a study of blood T cell repertoires in COVID-19. Study-level background: Samples representing acute and convalescent COVID-19 were sourced from the United States, Italy and Spain. T cells, B-cell-depleted T cells, or PBMCs provided the cDNA or gDNA that served as material.

Method: immunoSEQ multiplex PCR; TCRdb's copy keeps in-frame clones and lacks some. The sample holds 200,000 to 300,000 clones, less than 90% seen once. V lost 3 bases and J lost 8; bases outside the gene matches: 3. Germline lookup yields CDR1 GTSNPN and CDR2 SVGIG (reference sequence). CDR3 length: 12 amino acids. The chain joins TRBV30 to TRBJ1-4, with TRBD1 matching over 7 bases. This clonotype was obtained from a man aged 25 to 40 with active or convalescent COVID-19. The source material was peripheral blood. CDR3 sequence reads: CAWRTGQEKLFF. The CDR3 bases are TGTGCCTGGAGGACAGGGCAAGAAAAACTGTTTTTT.